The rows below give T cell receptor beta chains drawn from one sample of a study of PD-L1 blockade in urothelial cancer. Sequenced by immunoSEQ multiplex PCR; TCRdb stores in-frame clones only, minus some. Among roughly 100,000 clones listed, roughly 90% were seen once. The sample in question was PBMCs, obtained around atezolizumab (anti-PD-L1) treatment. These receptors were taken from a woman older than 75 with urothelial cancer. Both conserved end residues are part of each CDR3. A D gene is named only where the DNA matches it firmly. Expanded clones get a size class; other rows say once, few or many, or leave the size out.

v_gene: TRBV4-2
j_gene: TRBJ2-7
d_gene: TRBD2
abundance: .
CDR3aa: CASSPGTSGPTYEQYF
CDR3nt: TGTGCCAGCAGCCCGGGGACTAGCGGGCCAACCTACGAGCAGTACTTC

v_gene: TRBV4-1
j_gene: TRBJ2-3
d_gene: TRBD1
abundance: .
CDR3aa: CASSHPRTGTSTDTQYF
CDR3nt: TGCGCCAGCAGCCATCCTAGGACAGGCACTAGCACAGATACGCAGTATTTT

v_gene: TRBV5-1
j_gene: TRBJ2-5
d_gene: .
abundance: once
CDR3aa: CASSGLSGGQETQYF
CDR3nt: TGCGCCAGCAGCGGGTTGAGTGGCGGCCAAGAGACCCAGTACTTC

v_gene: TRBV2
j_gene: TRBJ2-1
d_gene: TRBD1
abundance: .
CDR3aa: CASRTGTGSYNEQFF
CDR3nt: TGTGCCAGCCGGACCGGGACAGGCTCCTACAATGAGCAGTTCTTC

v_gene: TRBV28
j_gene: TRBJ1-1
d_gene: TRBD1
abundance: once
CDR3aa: CASSSPTGPDTEAFF
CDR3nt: TGTGCCAGCAGTTCTCCGACAGGGCCGGACACTGAAGCTTTCTTT

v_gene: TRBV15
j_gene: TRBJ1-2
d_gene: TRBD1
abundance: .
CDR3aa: CATSRDSGGGLGGYTF
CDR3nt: TGTGCCACCAGCAGAGATTCAGGGGGCGGGCTCGGTGGCTACACCTTC

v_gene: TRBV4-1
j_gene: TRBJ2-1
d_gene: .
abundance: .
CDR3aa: CASSQAFSAHSYNEQFF
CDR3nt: TGCGCCAGCAGCCAAGCTTTTAGCGCCCACTCCTACAATGAGCAGTTCTTC

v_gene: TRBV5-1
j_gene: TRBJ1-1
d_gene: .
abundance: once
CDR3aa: CASSLLDSSEAFF
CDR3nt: TGCGCCAGCAGCCTTCTAGACAGCTCTGAAGCTTTCTTT

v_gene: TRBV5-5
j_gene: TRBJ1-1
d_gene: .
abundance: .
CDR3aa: CASSLRVLMNTEAFF
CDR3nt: TGTGCCAGCAGCCTCAGGGTCCTTATGAACACTGAAGCTTTCTTT

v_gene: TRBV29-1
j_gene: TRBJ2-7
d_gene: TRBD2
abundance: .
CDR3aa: CSVVGLAGRTPGEQYF
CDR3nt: TGCAGCGTTGTGGGACTAGCGGGGCGAACTCCGGGGGAGCAGTACTTC

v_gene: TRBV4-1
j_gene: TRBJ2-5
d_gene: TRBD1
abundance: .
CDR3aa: CASSQEEQGARGLETQYF
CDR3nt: TGCGCCAGCAGCCAAGAAGAACAGGGGGCAAGGGGGTTGGAGACCCAGTACTTC

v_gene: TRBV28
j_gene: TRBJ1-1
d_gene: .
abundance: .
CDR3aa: CASSFEVRSREAFF
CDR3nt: TGTGCCAGCAGTTTTGAGGTTCGTAGTCGAGAAGCTTTCTTT

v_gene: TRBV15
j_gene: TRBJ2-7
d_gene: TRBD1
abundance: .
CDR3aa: CATSRDRGAYEQYF
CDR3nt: TGTGCCACCAGCAGGGACAGGGGGGCCTACGAGCAGTACTTC

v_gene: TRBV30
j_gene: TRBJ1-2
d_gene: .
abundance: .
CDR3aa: CAWSDDRSNYGYTF
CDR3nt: TGTGCCTGGAGTGACGACAGATCCAACTATGGCTACACCTTC

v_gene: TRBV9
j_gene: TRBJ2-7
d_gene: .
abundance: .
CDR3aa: CASSVNPAYEQYF
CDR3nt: TGTGCCAGCAGCGTAAATCCAGCCTACGAGCAGTACTTC

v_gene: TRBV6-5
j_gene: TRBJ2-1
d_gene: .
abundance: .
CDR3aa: CASSYSGTSYNEQFF
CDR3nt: TGTGCCAGCAGTTACTCCGGGACTTCCTACAATGAGCAGTTCTTC